The entry below gives a single T cell receptor (beta chain) sequence along with its context. As yet, its antigen is unknown. V lost 6 bases and J lost 7, with 21 bases in between. Germline CDR1 and CDR2: MDHEN and SYDVKM. The CDR3 is 15 residues long. This sample is drawn from a study of cytomegalovirus exposure and HLA in healthy donors. On the study more broadly: An analysis done earlier identified 117 million unique TCR beta sequences from about 179 million T cells. An early data release held 79 million or so unique TCRs from HLA-typed donors. Study-wide results and limits: The productive fraction for most TCR beta V segments was about 87% or about 30% in an earlier analysis.

PCR used 60 Vbeta primers and 13 Jbeta primers. Assay: immunoSEQ multiplex PCR; the TCRdb copy retains only in-frame clones and omits some. The sample holds approximately 54,000 clones, under 90% seen once. V gene TRBV28 combines with J gene TRBJ1-2; no clear D gene. Sequenced material: PBMCs. The sequence was obtained from a woman between 18 and 30 years old in good health and CMV-seronegative. CDR3 coding DNA: TGTGCCAGCAGAACTCCGGGAAAACCCTCCCCTGGCTACACCTTC. Translation: CASRTPGKPSPGYTF.